The entry below gives a single T cell receptor (gamma chain) sequence along with its context. This clone showed up just a few times. This receptor's antigen is unknown. Nothing much larger sits one base from this clone, and base qualities are not available. Mothers of both infected and uninfected infants received the same treatment, using spiramycin and/or pyrimethamine plus sulfadiazine plus folinic acid. All infants, both infected and uninfected, were delivered at term after more than 37 weeks of gestation. Around 1 mL of blood was used to isolate PBMCs by Lymphoprep gradient centrifugation, after which the PBMCs were cryopreserved in liquid nitrogen and shipped to Belgium. After thawing, PBMCs were labeled with Zombie NIR viability dye and stained with CD3, TCR gammadelta, Vgamma9 and Vdelta2 antibodies. CD3+ TCRgammadelta+ T cells were sorted on a FACSAria III with a mean purity of about 98%. For each sample, RNA was extracted from about 11,000 sorted gammadelta T cells with the RNeasy Micro Kit. The study infants had mothers who were enrolled with primary T. gondii infection during pregnancy. The infants' peripheral blood was drawn at an outpatient microbiology and virology center located in Pavia, Italy.

The data are from a study of Vγ9Vδ2 T cells in congenital toxoplasmosis (dated by TCRdb to the early 2020s). General notes on the study: IgG, IgM and IgA serology, Western blot and an in-house interferon-gamma release assay were used to diagnose congenital toxoplasmosis. TCR sequencing covered roughly five infected and roughly 11 uninfected infants at 2 months, plus 3 infected and 4 uninfected infants at 1 year. Infant repertoires were sequenced at 2 months after birth and at 1 year of age. This study compared the CDR3 repertoires of the gamma and delta chains in sorted blood gammadelta T cells from congenitally T. gondii-infected infants versus uninfected infants. Beyond this particular receptor, the publication reports: Germline-encoded fetal-type TRDV2 CDR3 sequences seemed more prevalent in infected than uninfected 2-month-old infants, suggesting an in utero expansion footprint. At 2 months, TRGV9 and TRDV2 CDR3s of infected infants appeared to carry fewer N additions than uninfected infants, especially TRDV2-TRDJ1 sequences. Both infected and uninfected infants showed a high prevalence of a public TRGV9 clonotype. At 1 year of age, repertoire differences between infected and uninfected infants were less clear than at 2 months. Two months was the earliest age with enough suitable sample material for TCR repertoire analysis, so newborn repertoires were not sequenced.

The germline V gene (reference sequence) gives CDR1 as GITISATS and CDR2 as ISYDGTV. The CDR3 runs 17 amino acids, cysteine and phenylalanine included. Only the CDR3 DNA is retained, 51 bases long and in frame from the first base. V ends up 0 bases short and J 7 bases short, with an unmatched junction base count of 6. cDNA was made by template-switch reverse transcription with TRGC- and TRDC-specific primers in one tube, using SuperScript II. The TRGC primer was designed so that it binds both the TRGC1 and the TRGC2 constant genes. TRG and TRD amplification used the KAPA Real-Time Library Amplification Kit, with AMPure XP bead purification between steps. Index PCR with the Nextera XT Index Kit was used to add Illumina sequencing adapters. TRG and TRD amplicons were sequenced on an Illumina MiSeq with the V2 300 kit, giving 150 bp paired-end reads. Concerning the study's data processing: Before further analysis, read quality was checked using FastQC version 0.11.8. Reads were mapped to GenBank TRG or TRD reference genes, and MiXCR version 3.0.3 was used to assemble CDR3 sequences. Default MiXCR settings were used with one exception: TRDD gene segments were assembled from 3 consecutive nucleotides instead of 5. N additions, CDR3 length, J segment length and clonotype sharing between samples were computed with VDJtools version 1.2.1. CDR3 sequences that were out of frame or contained stop codons were removed from the analysis. Infant repertoires were compared for overlap with previously published fetal, cord blood and adult blood Vgamma9Vdelta2 repertoires. Identical DNA sequences were merged into single rows after TCRdb reprocessed the public reads with CATT. The V and J calls and clone size come from TCRdb's table, not from the authors' own analysis. The table for this sample lists over 200 gamma-chain clones; 35% to 50% of them were counted only once. Clones ranked in the top ten supply around 70% of the sample.

What was sequenced was gamma-delta T cells from blood. The receptor was derived from a child under 10 years old born to a mother with Toxoplasma gondii infection during pregnancy, either congenitally infected or uninfected (not recorded which). The chain is made from TRGV9 and TRGJP. The CDR3 region: CALWEVIKELGKKIKVF. The sequenced DNA: TGTGCCTTGTGGGAGGTGATCAAGGAGTTGGGCAAAAAAATCAAGGTATTT.